This T cell receptor (beta chain) originates from a study of shared clonotypes between healthy human individuals. Turning to this clone: The antigen remains undetermined.

The data were produced by immunoSEQ multiplex PCR, yet TCRdb's version contains in-frame clones alone and is incomplete. The table lists about 580,000 clones, more than 95% of them singletons. CD45RO-negative, CCR7-selected cells formed the naive CD8 fraction, which excluded terminally differentiated effector memory CD45RA+ cells. Study-wide results and limits: Incomplete sequencing of sorted subsets was indicated by rarefaction despite large depth.

V shed 4 bases and J 6 bases; nucleotides not matched to a gene: 8. This CDR3 contains 14 residues. Per the germline V gene, CDR1 is SEHNR and CDR2 is FQNEAQ (reference sequence). The gene calls are TRBV7-9 and TRBJ2-7; 8 nucleotides line up with TRBD1. The receptor was derived from a man aged 30 to 45 in good health. Sequences were obtained from naive CD8+ T cells sorted from blood. The CDR3 spells CASSSPDRDGEQYF. The CDR3 region has the DNA TGTGCCAGCAGCTCCCCGGACAGGGACGGCGAGCAGTACTTC.